The entry below describes one TCR beta chain. This clone was picked up one time. The antigen this receptor binds is unknown. The record has no base qualities; no much larger clone is one base away. TCRbeta CDR3 regions were amplified from genomic DNA by means of the immunoSEQ Assay, a bias-controlled multiplex PCR. Regarding the original processing steps: Nucleated cell counts per sample were estimated from amplification of reference gene primers within the assay. To quantify the absolute abundance of each unique TCRbeta CDR3 rearrangement, sequence reads were collapsed and filtered. For each sample, productive Simpson clonality was calculated as the square root of Simpson's diversity index over productive rearrangements. Here the immuneACCESS table is served through TCRdb, limited to in-frame sequences with V and J called. Missing clones are a known gap in these copies; in checked studies unresolved V genes cover under half, and the rest lacks a known reason. D and trimming come from the DNA, and the V and J calls and clone size come from that table. Counted in this sample were approximately 300,000 clones; under 90% of them appeared once. About 5% of the sample is in the top ten clones.

Enrolling through a virtual design, the prospective study's participants ranged in age from about 18 to 89 years and lived across roughly 24 United States geographic areas. To assign participants to cohorts, the prospective study relied on clinical history that participants themselves reported in a screening survey and a study questionnaire. Recovered participants in ImmuneRACE Cohort 3 were defined as having two consecutive negative NP/OP PCR tests, clearance from a healthcare professional, or resolution of symptoms. Mobile phlebotomists in the prospective study collected whole blood, serum and a nasopharyngeal or oropharyngeal swab from every participant. Prospective study participants could optionally give additional blood draws and questionnaires over a roughly two-month period. Prospective study blood samples were shipped either frozen or at room temperature before DNA extraction. This sample was taken from a study of blood T cell repertoires in COVID-19 (dated by TCRdb to the early 2020s). Broadly, across the study: Samples covering the acute and convalescent phases of COVID-19 were provided by collaborators in the United States, Italy and Spain. Samples came from the ongoing ImmuneRACE study (first 160 participants) plus 1,254 subjects from 6 global collaborators. Where available, HLA class I and class II types were obtained from metadata supplied by the sample provider rather than from assay-based typing. The dataset comprised deeply sampled blood TCRbeta repertoires from subjects exposed to, actively infected with, or recovered from COVID-19. The repertoires were released in a freely available public database intended as a resource for research on the immune response to SARS-CoV-2. Sample metadata almost always included a de-identified subject ID, COVID-19 status, age in years and sex. The prospective study material was composed of cDNA or gDNA derived from T cells, B-cell-depleted T cells, or PBMCs.

Summary of the overall study and its limitations: The amount of clinical and demographic metadata varied by source and participant and was provided uncurated.

Relative to germline, V is missing 5 bases and J is missing 5 bases, with 7 bases of the junction outside any gene match. The CDR3 has 14 amino acids, counting the end cysteine and phenylalanine. This entry keeps only the CDR3 DNA: 42 bases, framed from base 1. CDR1 MDHEN and CDR2 SYDVKM were looked up in the germline V gene. Sequencing input: PBMCs or T cells enriched from blood (not recorded which). The source is a man in his 60s who had recovered from COVID-19. The rearranged chain carries TRBV28 and TRBJ2-7, and TRBD1 matches 9 of the central bases. The DNA sequence is TGTGCCAGCAGTACGGACAGGGGACTCCACGAGCAGTACTTC. This sequence encodes CASSTDRGLHEQYF.